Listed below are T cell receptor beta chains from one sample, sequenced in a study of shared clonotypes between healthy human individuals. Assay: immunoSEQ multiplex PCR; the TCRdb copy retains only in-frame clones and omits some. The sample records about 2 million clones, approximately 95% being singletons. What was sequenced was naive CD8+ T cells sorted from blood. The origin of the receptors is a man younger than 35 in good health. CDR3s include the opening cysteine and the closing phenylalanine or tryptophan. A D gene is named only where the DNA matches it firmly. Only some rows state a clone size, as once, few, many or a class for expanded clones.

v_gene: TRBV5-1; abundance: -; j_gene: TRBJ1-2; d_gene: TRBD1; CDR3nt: TGCGCCAGCAGCTTGTCACAGGGGGATGGCTACACCTTC; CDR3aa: CASSLSQGDGYTF
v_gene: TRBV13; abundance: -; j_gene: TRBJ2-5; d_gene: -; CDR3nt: TGTGCCAGCAGCTACCGGCTGGCGGGAACCCCAGAGACCCAGTACTTC; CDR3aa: CASSYRLAGTPETQYF
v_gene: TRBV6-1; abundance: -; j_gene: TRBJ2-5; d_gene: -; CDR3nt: TGTGCCAGCAGTGAAGGGGAAACTAGTAAAGAGACCCAGTACTTC; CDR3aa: CASSEGETSKETQYF
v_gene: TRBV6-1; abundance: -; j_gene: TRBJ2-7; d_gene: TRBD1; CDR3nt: TGTGCCAGCAGTGAAAGGGGACAGGGGGCTTGGGAGCAGTACTTC; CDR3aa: CASSERGQGAWEQYF
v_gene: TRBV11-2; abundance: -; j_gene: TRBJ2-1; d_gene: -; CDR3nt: TGTGCCAGCAGCCCGGACCGTAGCTACAATGAGCAGTTCTTC; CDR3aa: CASSPDRSYNEQFF
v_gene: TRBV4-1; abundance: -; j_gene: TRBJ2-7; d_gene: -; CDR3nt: TGCGCCAGCAGCCAAGCTACGAGCTACGAGCAGTACTTC; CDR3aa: CASSQATSYEQYF
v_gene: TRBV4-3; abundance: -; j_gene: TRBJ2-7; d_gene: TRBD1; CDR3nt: TGCGCCAGCAGCCAAGAAGGCGAGGGGGCGCATCTACAGTACTTC; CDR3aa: CASSQEGEGAHLQYF
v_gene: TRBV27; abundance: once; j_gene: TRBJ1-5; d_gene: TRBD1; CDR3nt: TGTGCCAGCAGTCAACGACAGGGGGCGGGTCAGCCCCAGCATTTT; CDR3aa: CASSQRQGAGQPQHF
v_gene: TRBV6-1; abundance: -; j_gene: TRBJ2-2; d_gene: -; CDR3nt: TGTGCCAGCCCGCCCGGCGCGAACACCGGGGAGCTGTTTTTT; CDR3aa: CASPPGANTGELFF
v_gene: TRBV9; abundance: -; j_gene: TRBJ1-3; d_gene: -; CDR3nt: TGTGCCAGCAGCGAAATACCGGGCTCTGGAAACACCATATATTTT; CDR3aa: CASSEIPGSGNTIYF
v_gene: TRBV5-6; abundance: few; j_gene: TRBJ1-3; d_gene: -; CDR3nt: TGTGCCAGCAGCTTGGGGTTCTCTGGAAACACCATATATTTT; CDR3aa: CASSLGFSGNTIYF
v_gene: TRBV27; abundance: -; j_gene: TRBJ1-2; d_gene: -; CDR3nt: TGTGCCAGCAGTCCCATACGTTACTCGTCAGGGGAAGGCTACACCTTC; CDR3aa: CASSPIRYSSGEGYTF
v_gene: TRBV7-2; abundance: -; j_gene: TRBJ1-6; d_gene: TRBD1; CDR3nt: TGTGCCAGCAGCTTAGGCCAGGGGGAGTCACCCCTCCACTTT; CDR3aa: CASSLGQGESPLHF
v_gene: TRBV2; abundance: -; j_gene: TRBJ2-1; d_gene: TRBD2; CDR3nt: TGTGCCAGCAGGACTATAGCGGGGGGGCTTGATTTTGAGCAGTTCTTC; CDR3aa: CASRTIAGGLDFEQFF
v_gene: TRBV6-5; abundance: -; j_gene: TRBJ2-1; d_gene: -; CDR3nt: TGTGCCAGCAGCGGTTCTGGGGCGAGTGAGCAGTTCTTC; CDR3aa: CASSGSGASEQFF
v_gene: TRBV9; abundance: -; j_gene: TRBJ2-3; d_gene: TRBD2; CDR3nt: TGTGCCAGCAGCTCTCAAGGGGCTAGCGGGGGGAGAGATACGCAGTATTTT; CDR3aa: CASSSQGASGGRDTQYF
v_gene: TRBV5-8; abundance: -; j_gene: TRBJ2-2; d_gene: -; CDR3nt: TGTGCCAGCAGCACCCCGATCGGGGTTGGAGGCACCGGGGAGCTGTTTTTT; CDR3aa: CASSTPIGVGGTGELFF
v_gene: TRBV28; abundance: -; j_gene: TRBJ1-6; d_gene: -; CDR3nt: TGTGCCAGCAGTTTTATGAGCTCCTATAATTCACCCCTCCACTTT; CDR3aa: CASSFMSSYNSPLHF
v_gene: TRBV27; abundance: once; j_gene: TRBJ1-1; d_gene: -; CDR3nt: TGTGCCAGCAGTCTTGGGTCAGGGACGACCACTGAAGCTTTCTTT; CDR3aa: CASSLGSGTTTEAFF
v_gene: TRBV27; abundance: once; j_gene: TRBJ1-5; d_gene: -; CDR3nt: TGTGCCAGCAGTTTAGGGTTTGGACAGCCCCAGCATTTT; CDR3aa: CASSLGFGQPQHF